The sequence of this T cell receptor (beta chain) was determined in a study of blood T cell repertoires in COVID-19 (dated by TCRdb to about 2020). With regard to the full study: The collaborator samples originated in the United States, Italy and Spain and spanned the acute and convalescent phases of COVID-19. The material from the prospective study consisted of cDNA or gDNA derived from T cells, B-cell-depleted T cells, or PBMCs. Deeply sampled blood TCRbeta repertoires from subjects exposed to, actively infected with, or recovered from COVID-19 were included in the dataset. The repertoires were made available in a free public database intended to serve as a resource for research on the immune response to SARS-CoV-2. The samples were drawn from the first 160 participants of the ongoing ImmuneRACE study and from some 1,300 subjects provided by 6 global collaborators. The sample metadata nearly always contained a de-identified subject ID, COVID-19 status, age in years and sex. HLA class I and class II types, where available, came from metadata supplied by the sample provider rather than from assay-based typing.

This clone was observed a few times. Its binding antigen is unknown. The input lacks base qualities; no much larger clone sits a single base away. Ends trimmed: V by 6 bases, J by 5 bases; bases unmatched to a gene: 9. CDR1 SQVTM and CDR2 ANQGSEA are derived from the germline V gene. The CDR3 measures 13 amino acids from cysteine to phenylalanine. CDR3 DNA only is kept here, 39 bases in frame from base 1. Collaborating institutions collected whole blood in K2EDTA tubes following their own protocols. For TCRbeta analysis, collaborator samples were shipped as frozen whole blood, as isolated PBMCs, or as DNA extracted from either sample type. The immunoSEQ Assay, a bias-controlled multiplex PCR, was used to amplify TCRbeta CDR3 regions from genomic DNA. Under the source paper's analysis protocol: Nucleated cell counts per sample were estimated from amplification of reference gene primers within the assay. Sequence reads were collapsed and filtered to measure the absolute abundance of every unique TCRbeta CDR3 rearrangement. For each sample, productive Simpson clonality was calculated by taking the square root of Simpson's diversity index across productive rearrangements. The clones in this table, taken by TCRdb from immuneACCESS, are in-frame only. Not every clone is retained; where verified, under half of the shortfall comes from an unresolved V gene, and the cause of the rest is unknown. For V, J and clone size, that table is used; D and trimming come from the DNA. For this sample the table gives 300,000 to 450,000 clones, of which 85% were detected only once. Of the sample, roughly 3.7% falls within the top ten clones.

Beyond this particular receptor, the publication reports: How much clinical and demographic metadata was included differed by source and by participant, and the metadata was provided uncurated.

This sequence was found in a woman under 30 with acute or convalescent COVID-19. Material: peripheral blood. The chain employs TRBV29-1 and TRBJ1-2; TRBD1 matches 7 bases in the middle. CDR3 loop: CSVGTVVGYGYTF. The DNA sequence reads TGCAGCGTCGGGACAGTGGTAGGGTATGGCTACACCTTC. The CDR3, completed at both ends by the reference TRBV29-1 and TRBJ1-2 genes, gives the full variable domain SAVISQKPSRDICQRGTSLTIQCQVDSQVTMMFWYRQQPGQSLTLIATANQGSEATYESGFVIDKFPISRPNLTFSTLTVSNMSPEDSSIYLCSVGTVVGYGYTFGSGTRLTVV.